These T cell receptor beta chains were read from a single sample in a study of T-cell reconstitution after alpha-beta-depleted transplantation in children. MiXCR, run by TCRdb on the PCR reads, gives a single entry per CDR3 protein. Of over 150,000 distinct CDR3 sequences listed, roughly 7.5% are singletons. This specimen was PBMCs from the stem cell graft donor, taken from the stem cell graft. The source is a human donor who donated a stem cell graft to a child with Wiskott-Aldrich syndrome. CDR3s include the opening cysteine and the closing phenylalanine or tryptophan. The D gene is left open where the match is weak.

cdr3_length: 14; d_call: TRBD1; v_call: TRBV12-3/TRBV12-4; cdr3_aa: CASSFWDRDYEQYF
cdr3_length: 15; d_call: TRBD1; v_call: TRBV15; cdr3_aa: CATSTVGGQNYGYTF
cdr3_length: 18; d_call: -; v_call: TRBV20-1; cdr3_aa: CSARYFGGVFPLNTEAFF
cdr3_length: 14; d_call: -; v_call: TRBV10-3; cdr3_aa: CAISESGGPGAYTF
cdr3_length: 14; d_call: -; v_call: TRBV6-1; cdr3_aa: CASSPGALTGELFF
cdr3_length: 15; d_call: -; v_call: TRBV7-2; cdr3_aa: CASSLAPLSPNTQYF
cdr3_length: 15; d_call: -; v_call: TRBV7-9; cdr3_aa: CASSLVSAATGELFF
cdr3_length: 14; d_call: -; v_call: TRBV10-1; cdr3_aa: CASSETGSGNTIYF
cdr3_length: 13; d_call: TRBD1; v_call: TRBV5-1; cdr3_aa: CASSPGQRETQYF
cdr3_length: 16; d_call: TRBD1; v_call: TRBV18; cdr3_aa: CASSQGQGARTDTQYF
cdr3_length: 18; d_call: -; v_call: TRBV20-1; cdr3_aa: CSARDVHLDTPLQETQYF
cdr3_length: 15; d_call: -; v_call: TRBV5-1; cdr3_aa: CASSLAGGTGETQYF
cdr3_length: 14; d_call: -; v_call: TRBV10-2; cdr3_aa: CASSESTVNEKLFF
cdr3_length: 14; d_call: -; v_call: TRBV7-2; cdr3_aa: CASSPRGNNNEQFF
cdr3_length: 15; d_call: -; v_call: TRBV27; cdr3_aa: CASSSILARTDTQYF
cdr3_length: 13; d_call: -; v_call: TRBV5-1; cdr3_aa: CASSLATEETQYF
cdr3_length: 17; d_call: TRBD2; v_call: TRBV2; cdr3_aa: CASSDTKLAGVPLGGFF
cdr3_length: 15; d_call: -; v_call: TRBV9; cdr3_aa: CASSPQAVSYNEQFF
cdr3_length: 13; d_call: TRBD1; v_call: TRBV5-1; cdr3_aa: CASTGQMNTEAFF
cdr3_length: 13; d_call: -; v_call: TRBV10-3; cdr3_aa: CAISDGFQETQYF
cdr3_length: 13; d_call: -; v_call: TRBV29-1; cdr3_aa: CSVGGKYTGELFF
cdr3_length: 15; d_call: -; v_call: TRBV7-2; cdr3_aa: CASSPSGVDIYEQYF
cdr3_length: 11; d_call: -; v_call: TRBV6-5; cdr3_aa: CASSYQGGQFF
cdr3_length: 14; d_call: -; v_call: TRBV5-1; cdr3_aa: CASSHETGTDTQYF
cdr3_length: 12; d_call: -; v_call: TRBV29-1; cdr3_aa: CSVDSGANVLTF
cdr3_length: 17; d_call: -; v_call: TRBV18; cdr3_aa: CASSPRSRGRNTGELFF
cdr3_length: 14; d_call: -; v_call: TRBV7-2; cdr3_aa: CASTRGGANTEAFF
cdr3_length: 11; d_call: TRBD1; v_call: TRBV6-6; cdr3_aa: CASRIRGGYTF
cdr3_length: 15; d_call: TRBD2; v_call: TRBV12-3/TRBV12-4; cdr3_aa: CASSQTSGRVDEQFF
cdr3_length: 15; d_call: -; v_call: TRBV5-5; cdr3_aa: CASSFGGQVYNEQFF
cdr3_length: 14; d_call: -; v_call: TRBV30; cdr3_aa: CAWRLNILNTEAFF
cdr3_length: 14; d_call: TRBD2; v_call: TRBV9; cdr3_aa: CASSVASGSVEQYF
cdr3_length: 15; d_call: TRBD2; v_call: TRBV24-1; cdr3_aa: CATQPTSRNTGELFF
cdr3_length: 12; d_call: TRBD1; v_call: TRBV29-1; cdr3_aa: CSVEAGGYEQYF
cdr3_length: 14; d_call: -; v_call: TRBV7-9; cdr3_aa: CASSTGLAVNEQFF
cdr3_length: 16; d_call: TRBD2; v_call: TRBV7-9; cdr3_aa: CASSLSLAGEEDTQYF
cdr3_length: 16; d_call: -; v_call: TRBV5-6; cdr3_aa: CASSLGPGRINQPQHF
cdr3_length: 15; d_call: -; v_call: TRBV25-1; cdr3_aa: CASRRGGLANYEQYF
cdr3_length: 14; d_call: -; v_call: TRBV3-1; cdr3_aa: CASSQEYRNTEAFF
cdr3_length: 14; d_call: -; v_call: TRBV6-5; cdr3_aa: CASSYVEGTFPLHF